These 19 T cell receptor beta chains came from one sample sequenced in a study of memory CD4+ T cells and cytomegalovirus serostatus. Single viable CD3+CD4+CD8-CD45RO+ cells were sorted as the memory CD4+ T cells. Assay used: immunoSEQ multiplex PCR; TCRdb lists only in-frame clones, some missing. This repertoire shows 60,000 to 70,000 clones, around 80% found once; its top ten account for 0.53%. The sample comprised memory CD4+ T cells from blood. Receptors were obtained from an adult in good health and CMV-seronegative. Some clones in this sample may be carry-over from other donors' samples.

The chain recombines TRBV7-2 with TRBJ1-5; 11 positions match TRBD1. This CDR3 is 15 amino acids long. The V segment lost 4 bases and the J segment 6 bases; nucleotides outside the gene matches: 5. Germline values: CDR1 SGHTA, CDR2 FQGNSA. In DNA, the CDR3 is TGTGCCAGCAGCTCCAACGGACAGGGGGCTCAGCCCCAGCATTTT. This sequence encodes CASSSNGQGAQPQHF.

V gene TRBV7-3 combines with J gene TRBJ2-5, with D possibly matching TRBD1 (5 bases). The length of the CDR3 is 13 residues. V was clipped by 8 bases and J by 4 bases, with 14 bases between them. Germline lookup yields CDR1 SGHTA and CDR2 FQGTGA. The CDR3 bases are TGTGCCAGCGGCAGGGCAGGGTCAGAGACCCAGTACTTC. Its translation is CASGRAGSETQYF.

Turning to this clone: At the DNA level, this CDR3 is encoded by other sequences in the same sample as well. The chain couples TRBV7-8 to TRBJ1-5; D call uncertain. CDR3 size: 12 residues. The V end was cut by 0 bases, the J end by 6 bases, with 3 bases between. CDR1 SGHVS and CDR2 FQNEAQ come from the germline V gene. The CDR3 DNA sequence: TGTGCCAGCAGCTTAGCAGGTCAGCCCCAGCATTTT. Amino acid sequence: CASSLAGQPQHF.

The V call is TRBV30, the J call TRBJ2-7, with 10 nucleotides matching TRBD2. Germline trimming cut 0 bases from V and 3 bases from J; bases unmatched to any gene: 5. This CDR3 contains 15 residues. CDR1 GTSNPN and CDR2 SVGIG come from the germline V gene (reference sequence). CDR3 nucleotides: TGTGCCTGGAGTGTAATGGGACTAGCGCACTACGAGCAGTACTTC. It yields the protein CAWSVMGLAHYEQYF.

This chain joins TRBV28 and TRBJ1-2; 9 nucleotides match TRBD1. This CDR3 comprises 15 residues. CDR1 and CDR2 from the germline V gene are MDHEN and SYDVKM. V dropped 4 bases and J dropped 5; count of bases not matched to a gene: 8. CDR3 sequence (DNA): TGTGCCAGCAGTTCCGCCGGGACAGGGATATATGGCTACACCTTC. Its protein product is CASSSAGTGIYGYTF.

The gene calls are TRBV6-5 and TRBJ2-2; D possibly corresponds to TRBD1 (5 bases). With 5 bases removed from V and 1 base from J, the gap between germline ends came to 8 bases. The CDR3 runs 14 residues. Germline assignment: CDR1 MNHEY and CDR2 SVGAGI. CDR3 DNA sequence: TGTGCCAGCAGTAGACAGATGAACACCGGGGAGCTGTTTTTT. Its translation is CASSRQMNTGELFF.

This clone was seen only once. The chain employs TRBV20-1 and TRBJ1-4; D unclear. Germline-derived CDR1 and CDR2 are DFQATT and SNEGSKA (reference sequence). This CDR3 contains 11 residues. Trimming removed 0 bases from V and 7 bases from J, with 3 bases in between. The CDR3 DNA is TGCAGTGCTAGAGAGGTTGAAAAACTGTTTTTT. It yields the protein CSAREVEKLFF.

The J gene is TRBJ2-7, the V gene TRBV28, with D perhaps TRBD1 or TRBD2 (5 bases each). Germline V CDR1 and CDR2: MDHEN, SYDVKM. This CDR3 comprises 16 residues. V lost 4 bases and J 0 bases, leaving 16 bases between the germline ends. The CDR3 coding sequence is TGTGCCAGCAGTTCCCCCGGGGCAGGTCCCTCCTACGAGCAGTACTTC. Its protein is CASSSPGAGPSYEQYF.

This clone was seen just once. This chain uses TRBV5-4 with TRBJ2-7; D is possibly TRBD1 or TRBD2 (5 bases each). V dropped 0 bases and J dropped 3 bases, with 13 bases sitting between them. There are 15 residues in the CDR3. CDR1 and CDR2 (germline): SGHNT, YYREEE (reference sequence). In DNA form, the CDR3 reads TGTGCCAGCAGCTTGGGTGTACAGGAGGACTACGAGCAGTACTTC. This codes for CASSLGVQEDYEQYF.

J is TRBJ2-2 and V is TRBV27; possible D gene TRBD1, 5 bases. The germline V gene has CDR1 MNHEY and CDR2 SMNVEV (reference sequence). CDR3 size: 15 residues. Trimming took off 4 bases at V and 1 base at J, with 10 bases between the two ends. The CDR3 loop reads CASSSLQGNTGELFF. CDR3 sequence (DNA): TGTGCCAGCAGTTCGCTGCAGGGGAACACCGGGGAGCTGTTTTTT.

V is TRBV18 and J is TRBJ1-1, with a weak D call TRBD1 (5 bases). Germline CDR1 KGHSH, CDR2 LQKENI. The CDR3 extends over 16 amino acids. Deletions cut 3 bases from V and 3 bases from J, with 17 bases between. The CDR3 DNA follows: TGTGCCAGCTCACCCTCGAGTGCAGGGTGGGACACTGAAGCTTTCTTT. It yields the protein CASSPSSAGWDTEAFF.

This chain uses TRBV5-1 with TRBJ1-4; D remains ambiguous. V was cut by 6 bases and J by 0 bases, with 9 bases left in between. The CDR3 length is 14 residues. Germline loops: CDR1 SGHRS, CDR2 YFSETQ. DNA of the CDR3: TGCGCCAGCATGGCCAGTTCAACTAATGAAAAACTGTTTTTT. Translating it yields CASMASSTNEKLFF.

The chain joins TRBV28 to TRBJ1-2, with D uncertain. V was cut by 4 bases and J by 3 bases, with 30 bases left in between. The V gene's germline CDR1 is MDHEN and CDR2 SYDVKM. This CDR3 has 20 amino acids. For the CDR3, the DNA is TGTGCCAGCAGTTCCACGCGAACCGTCTCCACAGAAAACCGATACTATGGCTACACCTTC. Translating it yields CASSSTRTVSTENRYYGYTF.

This clone was found once. The V call is TRBV28, the J call TRBJ1-2; TRBD1 matches at 12 bases. J gave up 2 bases and V 5 bases, and 9 bases lay outside the gene matches. Germline values: CDR1 MDHEN, CDR2 SYDVKM. The CDR3 extends over 17 amino acids. The CDR3 spells CASSPPGQGAPNYGYTF. CDR3 DNA sequence: TGTGCCAGCAGTCCGCCGGGACAGGGGGCCCCGAACTATGGCTACACCTTC.

The rearrangement uses TRBV7-6 and TRBJ2-5; TRBD2 matches at 12 bases. Germline V gene lookup returns CDR1 SGHVS and CDR2 FNYEAQ. J lost 4 bases, V lost 3 bases, and 0 bases had no gene match. The CDR3 is made up of 14 amino acids. The CDR3 DNA reads as TGTGCCAGCAGCTTGGGACTAGCGGGAGAGACCCAGTACTTC. It translates to CASSLGLAGETQYF.

The chain joins TRBV29-1 to TRBJ2-3; 10 bases are a match to TRBD2. This CDR3 has 14 amino acids. After removal of 7 bases from V and 2 bases from J, the junction contained 6 bases not matched to a gene. Germline CDR1 and CDR2: SQVTM and ANQGSEA. The CDR3 region is CSGRTSGFTDTQYF. DNA for the CDR3: TGCAGCGGACGGACTAGCGGCTTCACAGATACGCAGTATTTT.

This clone was counted between two and nine times. The rearrangement links TRBV7-2 to TRBJ2-7; 9 nucleotides match TRBD2. Trimming removed 2 bases from V and 4 bases from J; junction bases left unmatched: 0. This CDR3 region has 13 residues. Per the germline V gene, CDR1 is SGHTA and CDR2 is FQGNSA. The CDR3: CASSLLAGYEQYF. For the CDR3, the DNA is TGTGCCAGCAGCTTACTAGCGGGATACGAGCAGTACTTC.

This chain uses TRBV5-4 with TRBJ1-1; D is unresolved. The CDR3 consists of 15 residues. Per germline, CDR1 SGHNT and CDR2 YYREEE (reference sequence). V lost 3 bases and J 2 bases, leaving 14 bases between the germline ends. CDR3 residues: CASSSSVKGNTEAFF. The CDR3, as DNA: TGTGCCAGCAGCTCCTCGGTGAAGGGCAACACTGAAGCTTTCTTT.

V gene TRBV19 combines with J gene TRBJ2-5; TRBD2 matches at 9 bases. Trimming cost V 5 bases and J 6 bases; bases outside gene matches: 10. The CDR3 runs 15 residues. The germline V gene has CDR1 LNHDA and CDR2 SQIVND (reference sequence). Written as DNA, the CDR3 is TGTGCCAGTAGTCCGGGACTAGCATACATGAAGACCCAGTACTTC. Amino acids: CASSPGLAYMKTQYF.